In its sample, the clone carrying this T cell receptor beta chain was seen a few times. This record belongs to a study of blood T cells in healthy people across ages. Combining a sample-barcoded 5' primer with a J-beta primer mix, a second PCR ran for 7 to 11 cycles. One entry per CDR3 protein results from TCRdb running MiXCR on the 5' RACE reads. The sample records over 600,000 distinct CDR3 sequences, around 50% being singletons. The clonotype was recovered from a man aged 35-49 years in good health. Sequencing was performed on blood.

CDR3 region: CASIKGSGANVLTF. CDR3 bases: TGTGCCAGCATAAAAGGATCTGGGGCCAACGTCCTGACTTTC. This sequence joins TRBV7-9 and TRBJ2-6; D ambiguous. This CDR3 region has 14 residues. Germline V lookup: CDR1 SEHNR, CDR2 FQNEAQ (reference sequence). V gave up 7 bases and J gave up 1 base, with 8 bases separating them.